This TCR beta chain was sequenced in a study of blood T cell repertoires in COVID-19. Study-level background: Donors in the United States, Italy and Spain gave samples during acute or convalescent COVID-19. Nucleic acid was either cDNA or gDNA, and it came from T cells, B-cell-depleted T cells, or PBMCs.

Original processing notes: Estimation of nucleated cell counts was performed using reference gene primer amplification. Sequencing was performed with immunoSEQ multiplex PCR; in TCRdb, only in-frame clones are kept and a portion is missing. V and J calls and clone size are copied from that table; D and trimming were computed from the DNA. The table includes 70,000 to 100,000 clones, 82% detected once. CDR1 is LGHDT and CDR2 is YNNKEL in the germline V gene (reference sequence). The CDR3 covers 12 residues. V lost 4 bases, J lost 14 bases, and 4 bases stayed unmatched. This TCR was recovered from a man aged 50 or older with active or convalescent COVID-19. The sample comprised peripheral blood. This chain uses TRBV3-1 (or the pseudogene TRBV3-2) with TRBJ2-1, with TRBD1 matching 11 bases. This chain's CDR3 is CASSPGQGAKFF. The CDR3 coding sequence is TGTGCCAGCAGCCCCGGACAGGGGGCGAAGTTCTTC.